This T cell receptor beta chain appears in the sequencing data of a study of siplizumab effects on memory and regulatory T cells. Study results and caveats: Naive T cells were seen as more diverse than memory cells and as major alloresponse contributors.

Assay: immunoSEQ multiplex PCR; the TCRdb copy retains only in-frame clones and omits some. The repertoire holds about 100,000 clones, with approximately 91% as singletons. Comment on this clone: Antigen unknown.

From germline, CDR1 is SGHRS and CDR2 YFSETQ. CDR3 length: 14 residues. Trimming took off 0 bases at V and 5 bases at J, with 9 bases between the two ends. The chain joins TRBV5-1 to TRBJ2-1; D uncertain. This sequence was found in a human donor in good health. Sequenced input: CD4+ T cells sorted from blood. CDR3 sequence: CASSLERQDNEQFF. The CDR3 nucleotides are TGCGCCAGCAGCTTGGAGAGGCAGGACAATGAGCAGTTCTTC. Using reference TRBV5-1 and TRBJ2-1 for the parts outside the CDR3, the full variable domain is KAGVTQTPRYLIKTRGQQVTLSCSPISGHRSVSWYQQTPGQGLQFLFEYFSETQRNKGNFPGRFSGRQFSNSRSEMNVSTLELGDSALYLCASSLERQDNEQFFGPGTRLTVL.